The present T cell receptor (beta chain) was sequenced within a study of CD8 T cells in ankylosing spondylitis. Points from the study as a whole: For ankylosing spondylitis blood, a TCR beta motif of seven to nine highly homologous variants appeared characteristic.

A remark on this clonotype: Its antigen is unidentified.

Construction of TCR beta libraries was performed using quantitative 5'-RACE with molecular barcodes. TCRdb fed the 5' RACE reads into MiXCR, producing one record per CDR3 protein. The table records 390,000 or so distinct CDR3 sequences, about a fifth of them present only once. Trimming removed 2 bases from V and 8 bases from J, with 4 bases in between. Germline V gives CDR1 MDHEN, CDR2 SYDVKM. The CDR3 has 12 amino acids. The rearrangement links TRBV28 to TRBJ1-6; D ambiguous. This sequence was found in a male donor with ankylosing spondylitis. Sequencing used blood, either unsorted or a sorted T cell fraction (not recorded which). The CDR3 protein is CASSLMYSPLHF. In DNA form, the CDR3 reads TGTGCCAGCAGTTTAATGTATTCACCCCTCCACTTT.